Each of the 24 T cell receptor beta chains below was sequenced from the same sample in a study of blood T cells in healthy people across ages. Primed by a sample-barcoded 5' primer and a J-beta primer mix, a second PCR proceeded for about 7 to 12 cycles. TCRdb reanalysed the 5' RACE reads using MiXCR and keeps one entry per CDR3 protein. The sample shows some 1 million distinct CDR3 sequences, more than 35% of them seen only once. Sequencing was carried out using blood. The receptors were gathered from a woman in her fifties or sixties in good health.

This clonotype was counted only a few times. For the CDR3, the DNA is TGCAGTGCTCCCAGGCCGGGAGAAGGGGTTACGCAGTATTTT. This codes for CSAPRPGEGVTQYF. The chain uses TRBV20-1 and TRBJ2-3; possibly TRBD2 for D (6 bases). The CDR3 contains 14 residues. Trimming removed 5 bases at V and 8 bases at J, with 20 bases between. Germline V gene data show CDR1 as DFQATT and CDR2 as SNEGSKA (reference sequence).

This clonotype came up once. V is TRBV3-1 and J is TRBJ2-1, with 8 bases that match TRBD2. Germline CDR1 reads LGHDT; CDR2 reads YNNKEL (reference sequence). The CDR3 spans 16 residues. V trimming: 0 bases; J trimming: 9 bases; junction bases outside the gene matches: 10. The CDR3 nucleotides are TGTGCCAGCAGCCAAGATCGGATAGCGGGGATATGTGAGCAGTTCTTC. This gives the protein CASSQDRIAGICEQFF.

This clonotype was seen many times. The chain is built from TRBV4-1 and TRBJ2-5; the match to TRBD2 covers 13 bases. CDR3 length: 14 amino acids. The V gene end was trimmed by 4 bases and the J gene end by 5 bases; junction bases not matched to a gene: 1. Germline loops: CDR1 MGHRA, CDR2 YSYEKL. CDR3 sequence: CASSPTSGRETQYF. DNA for the CDR3: TGCGCCAGCAGCCCGACTAGCGGGAGGGAGACCCAGTACTTC.

V gene TRBV3-1 combines with J gene TRBJ2-1, with 7 bases aligning to TRBD2. After removal of 4 bases from V and 10 bases from J, the junction contained 22 bases not matched to a gene. There are 18 residues in the CDR3. Germline CDR1 is LGHDT and CDR2 is YNNKEL (reference sequence). CDR3 sequence (DNA): TGTGCCAGCAGCCTAAGGACCCGAATGCGGGGGAGCCCCTACGAGCAGTTCTTC. Translating it yields CASSLRTRMRGSPYEQFF.

This clonotype was counted only a few times. The junction departs from germline at one end; a sequencing error may be responsible. This rearrangement joins TRBV4-1 to TRBJ1-2; 7 bases fit TRBD1. The CDR3 runs to 13 residues. Germline-derived CDR1 and CDR2 are MGHRA and YSYEKL. The CDR3 here is CASSQRTGGGYTF. CDR3 DNA sequence: TGCGCCAGCAGCCAGAGGACAGGCGGTGGCTATACCTTC.

V gene TRBV20-1 combines with J gene TRBJ2-1, with a tentative D call TRBD2 (6 bases). Germline V gene lookup returns CDR1 DFQATT and CDR2 SNEGSKA (reference sequence). There are 16 residues in the CDR3. V was shortened by 5 bases and J by 7 bases, with 24 bases between the two germline ends. As DNA, the CDR3 is TGCAGTGCTCGTGCCAGGGACTCCGTCGGGTGGAATGAGCAGTTCTTC. Its translation is CSARARDSVGWNEQFF.

This chain links TRBV5-1 with TRBJ1-2; 7 bases fit TRBD1. V lost 4 bases, J lost 13 bases, and 10 bases stayed unmatched. CDR1 SGHRS and CDR2 YFSETQ come from the germline V gene. There are 12 residues in the CDR3. This CDR3 reads CASSPDRSRCTF. The CDR3 DNA sequence: TGCGCCAGCAGCCCGGACAGGAGTCGTTGCACCTTC.

The rearrangement joins TRBV20-1 to TRBJ2-2; a weak D match, TRBD2 (6 bases). CDR3 size: 15 residues. Trimming stripped 3 bases from V and 5 bases from J, with 16 bases between. Germline V gene data show CDR1 as DFQATT and CDR2 as SNEGSKA (reference sequence). CDR3 residues: CSARKEGVDTGELFF. CDR3 DNA: TGCAGTGCTAGGAAGGAGGGAGTAGATACCGGGGAGCTGTTTTTT.

The CDR3 sequence is CAWDFGTGAVGNTIYF. In DNA, the CDR3 is TGTGCCTGGGACTTTGGTACAGGGGCCGTCGGAAACACCATATATTTT. V usage is TRBV30 and J usage is TRBJ1-3; 7 bases agree with TRBD1. Germline V lookup: CDR1 GTSNPN, CDR2 SVGIG (reference sequence). V was clipped by 5 bases and J by 4 bases; unmatched bases: 14. CDR3 length: 16 amino acids.

To note about this clonotype: One end of the junction fails to match germline, which may point to a read error. This rearrangement joins TRBV3-1 to TRBJ2-5; TRBD2 might be the D (5 bases). The CDR3 has 15 amino acids. Germline-derived CDR1 and CDR2 are LGHDT and YNNKEL (reference sequence). The CDR3 nucleotides read TGTCCCAGCAGCCATTCCCAGGACTACCAAGAGACCCAGTACTTC. It specifies CPSSHSQDYQETQYF.

This clonotype was recorded a few times. The J gene is TRBJ1-2, the V gene TRBV20-1, with D unresolved. The CDR3 is 11 amino acids. The ends were cut back, 2 bases at V and 8 bases at J, with 9 bases in the middle. Germline V gene data show CDR1 as DFQATT and CDR2 as SNEGSKA (reference sequence). CDR3 nucleotide sequence: TGCAGTGCTAGACCCCACGACGGCTACACCTTC. Its translation: CSARPHDGYTF.

This clonotype was observed a few times. The J gene is TRBJ2-5, the V gene TRBV20-1, with 9 nucleotides matching TRBD1. The CDR3 sequence is 14 residues long. Germline V gives CDR1 DFQATT, CDR2 SNEGSKA (reference sequence). The J segment lost 4 bases and the V segment lost 0 bases, leaving 3 bases of the junction unmatched. The CDR3 region has the DNA TGCAGTGCTAGAGATCGACAGGGGGGAGAGACCCAGTACTTC. This encodes CSARDRQGGETQYF.

V is TRBV20-1 and J is TRBJ2-7; 9 bases match TRBD2. V trimming: 3 bases; J trimming: 6 bases; junction bases outside the gene matches: 6. The CDR3 spans 13 residues. Looked up from germline, CDR1 is DFQATT and CDR2 is SNEGSKA (reference sequence). CDR3 bases: TGCAGTGCTAGCCGTCTAGCGGGAAGCGAGCAGTACTTC. It translates to CSASRLAGSEQYF.

This rearrangement joins TRBV2 to TRBJ2-3, with D unclear. This CDR3 has 14 amino acids. The germline V and J ends were trimmed by 2 bases and 0 bases, with 6 bases remaining between them. Germline CDR1 SNHLY, CDR2 FYNNEI. This CDR3 reads CASSETTSTDTQYF. Here the CDR3 DNA reads TGTGCCAGCAGTGAAACGACTAGCACAGATACGCAGTATTTT.

This clonotype has ten or more counts. The CDR3 region is CASSLDRETYEQYF. The CDR3, as DNA: TGTGCCAGCAGTTTGGACAGGGAGACCTACGAGCAGTACTTC. The chain employs TRBV2 and TRBJ2-7; 8 nucleotides align to TRBD1. The ends lost 5 bases at V and 2 bases at J; junction bases unmatched: 5. CDR3 length: 14 amino acids. Germline CDR1 reads SNHLY; CDR2 reads FYNNEI.

V gene TRBV27 combines with J gene TRBJ2-5, with D unclear. This CDR3 is 11 amino acids long. V was pared by 6 bases and J by 11 bases, with 13 bases between. The germline V gene has CDR1 MNHEY and CDR2 SMNVEV (reference sequence). CDR3 DNA: TGTGCCAGCAGCGTTCTCAATGAGCAGTACTTC. This encodes CASSVLNEQYF.

The chain carries TRBV2 and TRBJ2-3; either TRBD1 or TRBD2 may supply D (5 bases each). From germline, CDR1 is SNHLY and CDR2 FYNNEI. Trimming shortened V by 6 bases and J by 6 bases, and 10 bases separated the two germline ends. The CDR3 is 12 residues long. CDR3 region: CASRPWGDTQYF. For the CDR3, the DNA is TGTGCCAGCAGGCCATGGGGGGATACGCAGTATTTT.

The chain carries TRBV5-1 and TRBJ2-7, with 11 bases that match TRBD2. The CDR3 has 17 amino acids. Germline loops: CDR1 SGHRS, CDR2 YFSETQ. J lost 0 bases, V lost 2 bases, and 7 bases had no gene match. CDR3 sequence: CASSFLPTSGSSYEQYF. The CDR3 DNA sequence: TGCGCCAGCAGCTTCCTACCTACTAGCGGGAGCTCCTACGAGCAGTACTTC.

This clonotype was recorded a few times. The chain recombines TRBV27 with TRBJ2-4; 11 nucleotides match TRBD1. Germline CDR1 is MNHEY and CDR2 is SMNVEV (reference sequence). V was pared by 5 bases and J by 13 bases, with 16 bases of the junction left unmatched. The CDR3 runs to 16 residues. The CDR3 loop is CASSVALGQGVWEQYF. CDR3 DNA sequence: TGTGCCAGCAGTGTAGCCCTGGGACAGGGGGTGTGGGAGCAGTACTTC.

For this clonotype: Being one base from a much bigger clone, this may be a read error. CDR3: CANSDASGGYEQYF. DNA of the CDR3: TGTGCCAACAGTGACGCTAGCGGGGGGTACGAGCAGTACTTC. The chain uses TRBV10-3 and TRBJ2-7; 11 positions agree with TRBD2. The germline V gene encodes CDR1 ENHRY and CDR2 SYGVKD. The CDR3 is 14 residues long.

V and J are TRBV15 and TRBJ1-6; a weak D match, TRBD1 (5 bases). Germline V gene lookup returns CDR1 LNHNV and CDR2 YYDKDF (reference sequence). The CDR3 covers 13 residues. Trimming cost V 3 bases and J 7 bases, with 7 bases left between them. CDR3 sequence reads: CATSRGGNSPLHF. CDR3 bases: TGTGCCACCAGCAGGGGGGGAAATTCACCCCTCCACTTT.

The genes are TRBV5-1 and TRBJ2-1; the match to TRBD2 covers 9 bases. CDR3 size: 17 residues. Trimming cost V 1 base and J 8 bases; bases outside gene matches: 13. Germline-derived CDR1 and CDR2 are SGHRS and YFSETQ. The CDR3 sequence is CASSLPLASGIFDEQFF. The CDR3 nucleotides are TGCGCCAGCAGCTTGCCGTTAGCTAGCGGGATTTTCGATGAGCAGTTCTTC.

The chain links TRBV13 to TRBJ2-5, with 8 bases lining up with TRBD1. V trimming: 1 base; J trimming: 2 bases; junction bases outside the gene matches: 3. The V gene's germline CDR1 is PRHDT and CDR2 FYEKMQ (reference sequence). This CDR3 has 15 residues. DNA for the CDR3: TGTGCCAGCAGCTTAGTAACAGGGGGTCAAGAGACCCAGTACTTC. Its protein product is CASSLVTGGQETQYF.

This clonotype was detected many times. This chain links TRBV5-1 with TRBJ2-7; 10 bases map to TRBD1. The germline V gene encodes CDR1 SGHRS and CDR2 YFSETQ. The CDR3 contains 14 residues. V lost 0 bases to trimming and J lost 4 bases; unmatched junction nucleotides: 1. The CDR3 loop is CASSLGDRGYEQYF. The CDR3 DNA reads as TGCGCCAGCAGCTTGGGGGACAGGGGTTACGAGCAGTACTTC.